The 25 T cell receptor beta chains below were found in one sample sequenced in a study of blood T cell repertoires in COVID-19. Here immunoSEQ multiplex PCR was the method, and the copy in TCRdb shows in-frame clones only, minus some. The data contain some 150,000 clones, 81% of them singletons. Sequencing was performed on peripheral blood. The origin of the receptors is a woman aged 60-70 years with active or convalescent COVID-19.

CDR3 sequence: CASSEKRGGPNEQFF. In DNA form, the CDR3 reads TGTGCCAGCAGTGAAAAGCGGGGGGGCCCCAATGAGCAGTTCTTC. This sequence joins TRBV6-4 and TRBJ2-1; 10 bases map to TRBD2. The germline gives CDR1 MRHNA, CDR2 SNTAGT. The CDR3 is 15 residues long. The V segment lost 3 bases and the J segment 6 bases; nucleotides outside the gene matches: 5.

The genes are TRBV7-9 and TRBJ2-2; D gene uncertain. The germline gives CDR1 SEHNR, CDR2 FQNEAQ (reference sequence). This CDR3 region has 15 residues. Between the trimmed V and J ends, which lost 1 base and 1 base, there was a span of 7 bases. The CDR3 DNA reads TGTGCCAGCAGCTTAGATTCAATGAACACCGGGGAGCTGTTTTTT. This encodes CASSLDSMNTGELFF.

The chain is built from TRBV9 and TRBJ2-3, with a tentative D call TRBD2 (5 bases). This CDR3 region has 16 residues. V was clipped by 0 bases and J by 6 bases, with 17 bases between them. CDR1 and CDR2 from the germline V gene are SGDLS and YYNGEE. The CDR3 DNA reads TGTGCCAGCAGCGTAGGAGGACCGGGGTTTGGCGATACGCAGTATTTT. Translated: CASSVGGPGFGDTQYF.

V gene TRBV16 combines with J gene TRBJ1-1; D uncertain. The CDR3 runs 16 residues. Germline CDR1 and CDR2: KGHSY and FQNENV. Trimming shortened V by 2 bases and J by 4 bases, and 17 bases separated the two germline ends. CDR3 sequence (DNA): TGTGCCAGCAGCCAACTCCCCGGATCACGAGGCACTGAAGCTTTCTTT. Its translation is CASSQLPGSRGTEAFF.

CDR3 protein: CASSPAGLAGVGELFF. The CDR3 nucleotides are TGTGCCAGCAGCCCCGCCGGGCTAGCGGGAGTTGGGGAGCTGTTTTTT. The chain is built from TRBV5-4 and TRBJ2-2, with 10 bases identical to TRBD2. The length of the CDR3 is 16 residues. V dropped 4 bases and J dropped 8; count of bases not matched to a gene: 11. Per the germline V gene, CDR1 is SGHNT and CDR2 is YYREEE (reference sequence).

This clone was detected only once. The chain couples TRBV3-1 (or the pseudogene TRBV3-2) to TRBJ2-2; D not resolved. Trimming took off 1 base at V and 0 bases at J, with 18 bases between the two ends. The CDR3 runs 19 residues. Germline CDR1 reads LGHDT; CDR2 reads YNNKEL (reference sequence). CDR3 nucleotides: TGTGCCAGCAGCCAAGTTAATGAAGCCTTATCCGCGAACACCGGGGAGCTGTTTTTT. Encoded protein: CASSQVNEALSANTGELFF.

The rearrangement joins TRBV10-2 to TRBJ2-1; 11 nucleotides match TRBD2. V lost 0 bases, J lost 8 bases, and 6 bases stayed unmatched. The CDR3 covers 16 residues. Germline V lookup: CDR1 WSHSY, CDR2 SAAADI. The CDR3 nucleotides read TGCGCCAGCAGTGAGTCGGTACTAGCGGGAGAGGATGAGCAGTTCTTC. As protein: CASSESVLAGEDEQFF.

V usage is TRBV28 and J usage is TRBJ1-1; D ambiguous. V was clipped by 3 bases and J by 4 bases, with 12 bases between them. Germline CDR1 and CDR2: MDHEN and SYDVKM. The CDR3 runs 14 residues. Here the CDR3 DNA reads TGTGCCAGCAGTTTCGGGGAAATGGGCACTGAAGCTTTCTTT. As protein: CASSFGEMGTEAFF.

The chain uses TRBV5-1 and TRBJ1-1; TRBD1 matches 7 bases. Germline V gives CDR1 SGHRS, CDR2 YFSETQ. The V and J ends lost 1 base and 1 base, in that order; junction bases with no gene match: 1. The CDR3 sequence is 14 residues long. CDR3 region: CASSLTGANTEAFF. The CDR3 region has the DNA TGCGCCAGCAGCTTGACAGGGGCGAACACTGAAGCTTTCTTT.

The rearrangement joins TRBV11-3 to TRBJ2-5; 10 positions match TRBD2. Germline CDR1 is SGHNT and CDR2 is YENEEA. Losses at the gene ends were 4 bases for V and 2 bases for J; bases not matched to a gene: 7. This CDR3 spans 16 amino acids. The CDR3 reads CASSSASGGGQETQYF. CDR3 DNA sequence: TGTGCCAGCAGCTCAGCTAGCGGGGGAGGGCAAGAGACCCAGTACTTC. Filled out from reference TRBV11-3 and TRBJ2-5, the complete variable domain reads EAGVVQSPRYKIIEKKQPVAFWCNPISGHNTLYWYLQNLGQGPELLIRYENEEAVDDSQLPKDRFSAERLKGVDSTLKIQPAELGDSAVYLCASSSASGGGQETQYFGPGTRLLVL.

The chain has TRBV7-2 and TRBJ2-2; 9 bases fit TRBD2. CDR1 and CDR2 (germline): SGHTA, FQGNSA. V lost 5 bases, J lost 0 bases, and 4 bases stayed unmatched. This CDR3 spans 16 amino acids. The CDR3 DNA sequence: TGTGCCAGCAGCCCTTCTAGCGGGGCGAACACCGGGGAGCTGTTTTTT. Protein sequence: CASSPSSGANTGELFF.

In this sample, this clone turned up once. The chain links TRBV19 to TRBJ1-6; 7 bases are a match to TRBD1. V was pared by 3 bases and J by 11 bases, with 1 base of the junction left unmatched. Looked up from germline, CDR1 is LNHDA and CDR2 is SQIVND (reference sequence). CDR3 length: 12 amino acids. The CDR3 is CASSMGQPPLHF. The CDR3 bases are TGTGCCAGTAGTATGGGACAGCCACCCCTCCACTTT.

CDR3 DNA sequence: TGTGCCAGCAGTGAATCGCGGACAGGGAGGAACGAGCAGTACGTC. This sequence encodes CASSESRTGRNEQYV. The chain is built from TRBV6-1 and TRBJ2-7; 8 bases align to TRBD1. The CDR3 totals 15 residues. Per the germline V gene, CDR1 is MNHNS and CDR2 is SASEGT. V dropped 2 bases and J dropped 5; count of bases not matched to a gene: 8.

V and J are TRBV28 and TRBJ1-5; the D is unclear. The CDR3 spans 12 residues. The germline CDR1 and CDR2 sequences are MDHEN and SYDVKM. Trimming removed 9 bases at V and 5 bases at J, with 11 bases between. The CDR3 nucleotides read TGTGCCAGTCACAGTAGTGATCAGCCCCAGCATTTT. Its translation: CASHSSDQPQHF.

The rearrangement links TRBV6-5 to TRBJ1-1, with 9 bases that match TRBD1. V was clipped by 7 bases and J by 1 base; unmatched bases: 4. This CDR3 spans 14 amino acids. CDR1 and CDR2 from the germline V gene are MNHEY and SVGAGI. The chain's CDR3 is CASKGQGRNTEAFF. The CDR3 DNA is TGTGCCAGCAAAGGACAGGGGAGGAACACTGAAGCTTTCTTT.

The V gene is TRBV7-6, the J gene TRBJ2-5, with D perhaps TRBD1 (6 bases). V was shortened by 1 base and J by 7 bases, with 19 bases between the two germline ends. The CDR3 consists of 16 residues. Germline V gives CDR1 SGHVS, CDR2 FNYEAQ. The CDR3 region has the DNA TGTGCCAGCAGCTTAGATCCCCCCCAGTCCAGGGGGACCCAGTACTTC. Translation gives CASSLDPPQSRGTQYF. Filled out from reference TRBV7-6 and TRBJ2-5, the complete variable domain reads GAGVSQSPRYKVTKRGQDVALRCDPISGHVSLYWYRQALGQGPEFLTYFNYEAQQDKSGLPNDRFSAERPEGSISTLTIQRTEQRDSAMYRCASSLDPPQSRGTQYFGPGTRLLVL.

The J gene is TRBJ1-4, the V gene TRBV2; tentative D call: TRBD1 (5 bases). This CDR3 is 16 amino acids long. Germline V gives CDR1 SNHLY, CDR2 FYNNEI. V was trimmed by 2 bases and J by 3 bases, leaving 13 bases between them. The CDR3 DNA sequence: TGTGCCAGCAGTGAACTGTGGACATCGGCTAATGAAAAACTGTTTTTT. Its translation: CASSELWTSANEKLFF.

CDR3 DNA: TGTGCCAGCAGTTCGTTAGCGGGGGGATCCACAGATACGCAGTATTTT. Protein product: CASSSLAGGSTDTQYF. The J gene is TRBJ2-3, the V gene TRBV27, with 10 bases identical to TRBD2. The CDR3 consists of 16 residues. The V segment lost 4 bases and the J segment 2 bases; nucleotides outside the gene matches: 6. CDR1 MNHEY and CDR2 SMNVEV come from the germline V gene (reference sequence).

The V and J genes are TRBV24-1 and TRBJ2-2, with D hard to call. The CDR3 spans 12 residues. The germline gives CDR1 KGHDR, CDR2 SFDVKD. V dropped 6 bases and J dropped 7 bases, with 8 bases sitting between them. The CDR3 is CATSLVGGELFF. CDR3 in DNA: TGTGCCACCAGTCTAGTGGGCGGGGAGCTGTTTTTT.

This clone was recorded once. The chain recombines TRBV6-5 with TRBJ2-3; no reliable D call. This CDR3 has 15 residues. Germline-derived CDR1 and CDR2 are MNHEY and SVGAGI. Trimming left V 4 bases short and J 2 bases short, with 13 bases between. CDR3 region: CASSLVAAITDTQYF. CDR3 bases: TGTGCCAGCAGTTTGGTGGCGGCTATCACAGATACGCAGTATTTT.

The V and J genes are TRBV10-3 and TRBJ2-1; TRBD2 aligns across 12 bases. Germline CDR1 is ENHRY and CDR2 is SYGVKD. Trimming removed 0 bases from V and 8 bases from J; junction bases left unmatched: 8. CDR3 length equals 17 residues. The CDR3 bases are TGTGCCATCAGTGAGTCGCTAGCGGGAGGGCCTGTCGATGAGCAGTTCTTC. It yields the protein CAISESLAGGPVDEQFF.

This chain's CDR3 is CASSLKRSLAGNEQFF. CDR3 sequence (DNA): TGCGCCAGCAGCTTGAAGCGGTCGCTAGCGGGCAATGAGCAGTTCTTC. The gene calls are TRBV5-1 and TRBJ2-1; TRBD2 aligns across 8 bases. CDR1 and CDR2 from the germline V gene are SGHRS and YFSETQ. V lost 1 base to trimming and J lost 6 bases; unmatched junction nucleotides: 9. This CDR3 has 16 amino acids.

The CDR3 reads CASSLSRDYGYTF. The CDR3 DNA is TGCGCCAGCAGCTTGAGCCGGGACTATGGCTACACCTTC. The rearrangement joins TRBV5-1 to TRBJ1-2, with D unclear. The V gene lost 1 base and the J gene lost 3 bases, with 7 bases spanning the gap. Germline V gene sequence: CDR1 SGHRS, CDR2 YFSETQ. CDR3 size: 13 residues. The variable domain in full, with the rest retrieved from reference TRBV5-1 and TRBJ1-2, is KAGVTQTPRYLIKTRGQQVTLSCSPISGHRSVSWYQQTPGQGLQFLFEYFSETQRNKGNFPGRFSGRQFSNSRSEMNVSTLELGDSALYLCASSLSRDYGYTFGSGTRLTVV.

The chain is built from TRBV28 and TRBJ1-1; D remains unclear. Trimming took 5 bases from V and 5 from J, leaving 15 bases between them. The CDR3 is 14 residues long. From germline, CDR1 is MDHEN and CDR2 SYDVKM. Written as DNA, the CDR3 is TGTGCCAGCAGTATCTCACTGACAATGACTGAAGCTTTCTTT. The encoded protein is CASSISLTMTEAFF.

The rearrangement links TRBV2 to TRBJ2-7; 7 bases are shared with TRBD1. The length of the CDR3 is 13 residues. In germline, CDR1 is SNHLY, CDR2 FYNNEI. J lost 10 bases, V lost 6 bases, and 12 bases had no gene match. Written as DNA, the CDR3 is TGTGCCAGCAGCCCGAGGGGTGACAGGGCACAGTACGTC. Translation gives CASSPRGDRAQYV.